This passage covers 25 T cell receptor beta chains from one sample sequenced in a study of T-cell reconstitution after alpha-beta-depleted transplantation in children. Using unique molecular identifiers, the investigators prepared the TCRbeta library. Via MiXCR, TCRdb re-called the PCR reads, giving one row per CDR3 protein. The sample has about 500,000 distinct CDR3 sequences, 9.5% to 12% seen once; the top ten hold approximately 14%. The sequencing here drew on PBMCs, mostly from graft donor cells, taken 180 days after TCRalphabeta/CD19-depleted stem cell transplant. Receptors originate from a female patient aged 2-10 years who had a stem cell transplant for aplastic anemia, so the T cells may come from the graft donor.

This clonotype was seen only a few times. J is TRBJ2-5 and V is TRBV4-3; TRBD2 might be the D (5 bases). The CDR3 totals 15 residues. Germline V lookup: CDR1 LGHNA, CDR2 YSLEER. The V end was cut by 0 bases, the J end by 1 base, with 9 bases between. CDR3 bases: TGCGCCAGCAGCCAAGATTCGGGGATCCAAGAGACCCAGTACTTC. Its translation: CASSQDSGIQETQYF.

This clonotype was recorded a few times. The gene calls are TRBV15 and TRBJ2-1, with D possibly being TRBD2 (5 bases). The V end lost 3 bases, the J end lost 3 bases, and 12 bases lay between the germline ends. Germline CDR1 and CDR2: LNHNV and YYDKDF (reference sequence). This CDR3 is 15 amino acids long. The CDR3 spells CATSSARTGYNEQFF. DNA of the CDR3: TGTGCCACCAGCAGCGCCCGGACTGGCTACAATGAGCAGTTCTTC.

In its sample, this clonotype was seen a few times. CDR3 protein: CSAREVSQLNTEAFF. The DNA for the CDR3 is TGCAGTGCTAGAGAAGTCTCACAGTTGAACACTGAAGCTTTCTTT. The chain combines TRBV20-1 with TRBJ1-1; D unresolved. V was cut by 0 bases and J by 0 bases, with 11 bases left in between. The CDR3 runs 15 residues. The germline V gene encodes CDR1 DFQATT and CDR2 SNEGSKA (reference sequence).

This clonotype was observed at least ten times. The chain links TRBV12-3 or TRBV12-4 to TRBJ2-3, with D unclear. V was trimmed by 5 bases and J by 1 base, leaving 16 bases between them. The CDR3 covers 16 residues. CDR3 nucleotide sequence: TGTGCCAGCAGTCAACGACAAGTCTTCGGCACAGATACGCAGTATTTT. Translating gives CASSQRQVFGTDTQYF.

This chain joins TRBV12-3 or TRBV12-4 and TRBJ2-3, with D perhaps given as TRBD1 or TRBD2 (6 bases each). The CDR3 is 15 amino acids. V gave up 4 bases and J gave up 6 bases, with 17 bases separating them. CDR3 bases: TGTGCCAGCAGTTCGGCCGGGGGCGGTCAGGATACGCAGTATTTT. Translating gives CASSSAGGGQDTQYF.

This clonotype was seen a few times. The chain links TRBV7-6 to TRBJ2-1; 10 nucleotides agree with TRBD2. Germline loops: CDR1 SGHVS, CDR2 FNYEAQ. This CDR3 is built from 19 residues. V lost 5 bases and J lost 7; bases outside the gene matches: 20. The CDR3 DNA sequence: TGTGCCAGCAGCCCCCCCTACCCCTTCGCTAGCGGGAGTAAGAATGAGCAGTTCTTC. This sequence encodes CASSPPYPFASGSKNEQFF.

This clonotype appeared a few times. The chain uses TRBV5-6 and TRBJ1-2, with D tentatively TRBD1 (6 bases). This CDR3 comprises 13 residues. V was cut by 1 base and J by 9 bases, with 13 bases left in between. Germline lookup yields CDR1 SGHDT and CDR2 YYEEEE. The CDR3 sequence: CASSLRQELSYTF. DNA for the CDR3: TGTGCCAGCAGCTTGCGACAGGAGCTAAGCTACACCTTC.

This clonotype was found many times. The CDR3 spells CASSLTPYEQYV. CDR3 coding DNA: TGTGCCAGCAGTTTGACACCCTACGAGCAGTACGTC. The chain carries TRBV6-2 or TRBV6-3 and TRBJ2-7; no definite D call. This CDR3 region has 12 residues. V was trimmed by 4 bases and J by 2 bases, leaving 6 bases between them. Germline V CDR1 and CDR2: MNHEY, SVGEGT.

The chain recombines TRBV29-1 with TRBJ1-2; tentative D call: TRBD1 (5 bases). Looked up from germline, CDR1 is SQVTM and CDR2 is ANQGSEA. This CDR3 comprises 14 residues. The V end lost 6 bases, the J end lost 5 bases, and 19 bases lay between the germline ends. As DNA, the CDR3 is TGCAGCGTCCCGAAAGGCAGGGAAGGATATGGCTACACCTTC. It is translated as CSVPKGREGYGYTF.

The table lists this clonotype with a few counts. The V and J genes are TRBV6-1 and TRBJ2-4; 7 bases map to TRBD1. With 6 bases clipped from V and 0 bases from J, the junction kept 11 bases outside the gene matches. Germline-derived CDR1 and CDR2 are MNHNS and SASEGT. CDR3 size: 17 residues. The CDR3 region has the DNA TGTGCCAGCAGGACCGCAGGGGGACCTCTAGCCAAAAACATTCAGTACTTC. It codes for CASRTAGGPLAKNIQYF.

This clonotype has just a few counts. The rearrangement uses TRBV9 and TRBJ2-5; 10 positions agree with TRBD2. The junction had 10 bases not matched to a gene; V was cut back by 0 bases and J by 5 bases. Germline V gene lookup returns CDR1 SGDLS and CDR2 YYNGEE. The CDR3 is made up of 17 amino acids. CDR3 DNA sequence: TGTGCCAGCAGCGTAGGTGGAATCGGACTAGCGGTGGAGACCCAGTACTTC. Amino acids: CASSVGGIGLAVETQYF.

The sample holds a few counts of this clonotype. The rearrangement uses TRBV28 and TRBJ2-7; D unresolved. Germline CDR1 reads MDHEN; CDR2 reads SYDVKM. Between the trimmed V and J ends, which lost 2 bases and 3 bases, there was a span of 8 bases. The CDR3 spans 13 residues. CDR3 sequence reads: CASSLPTNYEQYF. Written as DNA, the CDR3 is TGTGCCAGCAGTTTACCGACAAACTACGAGCAGTACTTC.

This clonotype was seen many times. V gene TRBV7-6 combines with J gene TRBJ1-4; weak D call: TRBD1 (5 bases). The CDR3 covers 17 residues. V lost 1 base to trimming and J lost 2 bases, with 14 bases between them. Per the germline V gene, CDR1 is SGHVS and CDR2 is FNYEAQ. In DNA form, the CDR3 reads TGTGCCAGCAGCTTAGACGCCGCAGGGTCTACTAATGAAAAACTGTTTTTT. As protein: CASSLDAAGSTNEKLFF.

This clonotype was seen more than once but under ten times. This chain connects TRBV29-1 to TRBJ2-2; D is possibly TRBD1 (5 bases). This CDR3 spans 14 amino acids. V was clipped by 2 bases and J by 6 bases, with 13 bases between them. The germline CDR1 and CDR2 sequences are SQVTM and ANQGSEA. The CDR3 spells CSVEPRDFAGELFF. CDR3 bases: TGCAGCGTTGAACCCAGGGATTTCGCCGGGGAGCTGTTTTTT.

The chain has TRBV28 and TRBJ1-5; D unclear. CDR3 size: 14 residues. Trimming took 3 bases from V and 10 from J, leaving 16 bases between them. Germline loops: CDR1 MDHEN, CDR2 SYDVKM. The CDR3 loop is CASSLWNRESPQHF. The CDR3 DNA is TGTGCCAGCAGTTTGTGGAACAGAGAAAGTCCCCAGCATTTT. The full variable domain, in which reference TRBV28 and TRBJ1-5 provide the parts outside the CDR3, is DVKVTQSSRYLVKRTGEKVFLECVQDMDHENMFWYRQDPGLGLRLIYFSYDVKMKEKGDIPEGYSVSREKKERFSLILESASTNQTSMYLCASSLWNRESPQHFGDGTRLSIL.

The rearrangement joins TRBV20-1 to TRBJ2-1; TRBD2 matches 10 bases. Per the germline V gene, CDR1 is DFQATT and CDR2 is SNEGSKA (reference sequence). CDR3 length: 14 residues. J was trimmed by 8 bases and V by 6 bases; bases with no gene match: 10. The CDR3: CSAPPGLAIHEQFF. For the CDR3, the DNA is TGCAGTGCGCCGCCGGGACTAGCGATCCATGAGCAGTTCTTC.

This clonotype has a handful of counts. V usage is TRBV29-1 and J usage is TRBJ2-5; D is uncertain. Germline lookup yields CDR1 SQVTM and CDR2 ANQGSEA. The V end was cut by 6 bases, the J end by 5 bases, with 22 bases between. The CDR3 runs to 15 residues. The CDR3 DNA follows: TGCAGCGTGACTGGGTTGGCACCGAGTTGGGAGACCCAGTACTTC. This gives the protein CSVTGLAPSWETQYF.

This chain links TRBV14 with TRBJ2-3; D gene uncertain. The germline gives CDR1 SGHDN, CDR2 FVKESK. This CDR3 region has 18 residues. V gave up 1 base and J gave up 4 bases, with 21 bases separating them. The chain's CDR3 is CASSQASHNPQFPDTQYF. Here the CDR3 DNA reads TGTGCCAGCAGCCAAGCCAGCCACAACCCACAGTTTCCAGATACGCAGTATTTT.

The J gene is TRBJ2-7, the V gene TRBV7-9, with 7 bases identical to TRBD1. Trimming took 1 base from V and 5 from J; bases not matched to a gene: 2. The CDR3 is 13 amino acids. The V gene's germline CDR1 is SEHNR and CDR2 FQNEAQ (reference sequence). The CDR3 DNA reads as TGTGCCAGCAGCTTAGACAGGGGCCACGAGCAGTACGTC. It is translated as CASSLDRGHEQYV.

The rearrangement links TRBV5-6 to TRBJ2-1; maybe TRBD2 (5 bases). The CDR3 is 16 amino acids. V lost 0 bases and J 3 bases, leaving 13 bases between the germline ends. CDR1 SGHDT and CDR2 YYEEEE come from the germline V gene. The CDR3 loop reads CASSLATRGLYNEQFF. The CDR3 DNA is TGTGCCAGCAGCTTGGCGACTCGAGGGCTCTACAATGAGCAGTTCTTC.

This clonotype turned up a few times. The chain recombines TRBV7-2 with TRBJ2-1; D ambiguous. Trimming took off 2 bases at V and 9 bases at J, with 5 bases between the two ends. The CDR3 consists of 11 residues. Per the germline V gene, CDR1 is SGHTA and CDR2 is FQGNSA. CDR3 bases: TGTGCCAGCAGCTTATACGGTGAGCAGTTCTTC. Translation: CASSLYGEQFF. The whole variable domain, remainder taken from reference TRBV7-2 and TRBJ2-1, is GAGVSQSPSNKVTEKGKDVELRCDPISGHTALYWYRQSLGQGLEFLIYFQGNSAPDKSGLPSDRFSAERTGGSVSTLTIQRTQQEDSAVYLCASSLYGEQFFGPGTRLTVL.

This clonotype was detected ten times or more. The V gene is TRBV4-1, the J gene TRBJ1-6; 7 bases agree with TRBD1. The CDR3 runs to 15 residues. V lost 1 base and J lost 7; bases outside the gene matches: 4. CDR1 is MGHRA, CDR2 YSYEKL, per germline. CDR3 DNA: TGCGCCAGCAGCCAAGGTCGGGACAGAAATTCACCCCTCCACTTT. It is translated as CASSQGRDRNSPLHF.

The V call is TRBV29-1, the J call TRBJ1-2, with TRBD1 identical over 10 bases. The CDR3 has 13 residues. J lost 6 bases, V lost 7 bases, and 8 bases had no gene match. Germline CDR1 and CDR2: SQVTM and ANQGSEA. CDR3 loop: CSGRQGAGNGYTF. CDR3 coding DNA: TGCAGCGGAAGACAGGGGGCCGGGAATGGCTACACCTTC. Variable domain in full (rest from reference TRBV29-1 and TRBJ1-2): SAVISQKPSRDICQRGTSLTIQCQVDSQVTMMFWYRQQPGQSLTLIATANQGSEATYESGFVIDKFPISRPNLTFSTLTVSNMSPEDSSIYLCSGRQGAGNGYTFGSGTRLTVV.

The DNA of the CDR3 is TGCAGCGCGGGACTTAACTCTGGAAACACCATATATTTT. Amino acid sequence: CSAGLNSGNTIYF. The chain uses TRBV29-1 and TRBJ1-3, with D tentatively TRBD1 (5 bases). This CDR3 comprises 13 residues. The germline V gene has CDR1 SQVTM and CDR2 ANQGSEA. V dropped 7 bases and J dropped 0 bases, with 10 bases sitting between them.

This clonotype was detected only a few times. The chain joins TRBV7-2 to TRBJ2-3; 13 nucleotides agree with TRBD2. V lost 5 bases to trimming and J lost 8 bases; unmatched junction nucleotides: 7. Germline V CDR1 and CDR2: SGHTA, FQGNSA. The CDR3 runs to 15 residues. CDR3 protein: CASSRTSGSIVTQYF. Written as DNA, the CDR3 is TGTGCCAGCAGCCGGACTAGCGGGAGTATAGTTACGCAGTATTTT. Full variable domain (missing parts from reference TRBV7-2 and TRBJ2-3): GAGVSQSPSNKVTEKGKDVELRCDPISGHTALYWYRQSLGQGLEFLIYFQGNSAPDKSGLPSDRFSAERTGGSVSTLTIQRTQQEDSAVYLCASSRTSGSIVTQYFGPGTRLTVL.